This T cell receptor (beta chain) stems from a study of CD8+ T cells in alopecia areata. Findings and limits, study-wide: Researchers report lesional scalp, most notably alopecia totalis/universalis, outstripped normal scalp in clonality. Patients shared TCRs less clearly than mice did, possibly owing to HLA. Resident alphabeta T cells of normal skin are also sequenced in scalp samples.

Isolated RNA was reverse transcribed into cDNA used as the sequencing template. The method was immunoSEQ multiplex PCR; TCRdb's version includes in-frame clones alone and lacks a portion of them. This sample has about 64,000 clones, with about 40% found just once. Trimming cost V 3 bases and J 5 bases; bases outside gene matches: 10. This CDR3 comprises 15 residues. Looked up from germline, CDR1 is MNHEY and CDR2 is SMNVEV (reference sequence). With regard to this clone: Antigen unknown.

Alopecia areata patients gave lesional scalp punch biopsies and peripheral blood samples. This TCR was sampled from a human donor with alopecia areata. Sequenced sample: NKG2D-low CD8+ T cells sorted from blood. This sequence joins TRBV27 and TRBJ2-7, with 7 bases fitting TRBD1. The CDR3 here is CASSFVQGRRDEQYF. CDR3 nucleotide sequence: TGTGCCAGCAGTTTCGTACAGGGGAGAAGGGACGAGCAGTACTTC.